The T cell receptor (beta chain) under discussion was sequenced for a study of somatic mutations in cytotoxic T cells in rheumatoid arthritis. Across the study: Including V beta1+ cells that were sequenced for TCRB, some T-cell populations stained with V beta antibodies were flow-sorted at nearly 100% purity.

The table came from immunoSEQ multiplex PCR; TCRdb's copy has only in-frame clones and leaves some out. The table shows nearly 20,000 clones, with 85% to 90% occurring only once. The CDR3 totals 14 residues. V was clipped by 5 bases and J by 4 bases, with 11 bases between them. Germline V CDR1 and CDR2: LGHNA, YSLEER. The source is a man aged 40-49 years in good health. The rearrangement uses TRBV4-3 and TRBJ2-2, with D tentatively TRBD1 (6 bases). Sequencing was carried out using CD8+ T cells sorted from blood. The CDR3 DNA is TGCGCCAGCAGCTCAGCACAGGGCACCGGGGAGCTGTTTTTT. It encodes CASSSAQGTGELFF.